A selection of T cell receptor beta chains follows, all from one sample in a study of T-cell reconstitution after alpha-beta-depleted transplantation in children. TCRdb called the PCR reads again in MiXCR, with one record for every CDR3 protein. Of approximately 390,000 distinct CDR3 sequences in the sample, about a tenth were seen once. The sequencing here drew on PBMCs from the stem cell graft donor, taken from the stem cell graft. These TCRs come from a human donor who donated a stem cell graft to a child with acute myeloid leukemia. Both conserved end residues are part of each CDR3. The order of the fields is V gene, clone size, D gene, J gene, CDR3 protein, CDR3 DNA. The D gene is left open where the match is weak. The size field is filled for only some rows; it gives once, few, many or a size class.

v_gene: TRBV30; abundance: NA; d_gene: NA; j_gene: TRBJ2-1; CDR3aa: CAWSPPPLASDQQFF; CDR3nt: TGTGCCTGGAGTCCCCCCCCTCTAGCTAGCGATCAGCAGTTCTTC
v_gene: TRBV25-1; abundance: NA; d_gene: NA; j_gene: TRBJ2-3; CDR3aa: CARSPGADTQYF; CDR3nt: TGTGCCAGGAGTCCAGGGGCAGATACGCAGTATTTT
v_gene: TRBV7-2; abundance: many; d_gene: TRBD2; j_gene: TRBJ2-1; CDR3aa: CASRVAGPYNEQFF; CDR3nt: TGTGCCAGCAGAGTAGCGGGACCTTACAATGAGCAGTTCTTC
v_gene: TRBV9; abundance: few; d_gene: NA; j_gene: TRBJ2-2; CDR3aa: CASSPGLVVGELFF; CDR3nt: TGTGCCAGCAGCCCGGGACTCGTTGTCGGGGAGCTGTTTTTT
v_gene: TRBV12-3/TRBV12-4; abundance: NA; d_gene: NA; j_gene: TRBJ1-3; CDR3aa: CASSLGSKGNTIYF; CDR3nt: TGTGCCAGCAGTTTGGGCAGCAAGGGAAACACCATATATTTT
v_gene: TRBV11-2; abundance: NA; d_gene: TRBD2; j_gene: TRBJ2-1; CDR3aa: CASSARTSPLNEQFF; CDR3nt: TGTGCCAGCAGCGCCCGGACTAGCCCGCTGAATGAGCAGTTCTTC
v_gene: TRBV20-1; abundance: NA; d_gene: NA; j_gene: TRBJ1-4; CDR3aa: CSARGPLDEKLFF; CDR3nt: TGCAGTGCTAGAGGGCCGCTCGATGAAAAACTGTTTTTT
v_gene: TRBV7-2; abundance: NA; d_gene: NA; j_gene: TRBJ1-2; CDR3aa: CASSIGDLGYGYTF; CDR3nt: TGTGCCAGCAGCATAGGCGACTTGGGCTATGGCTACACCTTC
v_gene: TRBV29-1; abundance: many; d_gene: NA; j_gene: TRBJ1-4; CDR3aa: CSVGVGPKALFF; CDR3nt: TGCAGCGTGGGAGTGGGACCCAAGGCCCTGTTTTTT
v_gene: TRBV4-1; abundance: few; d_gene: TRBD2; j_gene: TRBJ2-7; CDR3aa: CASSPTTSGRSYEQYF; CDR3nt: TGCGCCAGCAGCCCGACGACTAGCGGGAGGTCCTACGAGCAGTACTTC
v_gene: TRBV7-2; abundance: few; d_gene: NA; j_gene: TRBJ2-7; CDR3aa: CASSFSDYEQYF; CDR3nt: TGTGCCAGCAGCTTCTCGGATTACGAGCAGTACTTC
v_gene: TRBV4-1; abundance: few; d_gene: TRBD1; j_gene: TRBJ2-2; CDR3aa: CASSQVVGRGQDTGELFF; CDR3nt: TGCGCCAGCAGCCAAGTTGTAGGCAGGGGGCAGGACACCGGGGAGCTGTTTTTT
v_gene: TRBV29-1; abundance: NA; d_gene: TRBD1; j_gene: TRBJ1-1; CDR3aa: CSVVRGRLDTEAFF; CDR3nt: TGCAGCGTCGTCAGGGGGAGGTTGGACACTGAAGCTTTCTTT
v_gene: TRBV7-2; abundance: NA; d_gene: TRBD1; j_gene: TRBJ2-5; CDR3aa: CASSLGRRQGGRDMNF; CDR3nt: TGTGCCAGCAGCTTGGGGCGGAGACAGGGGGGTAGGGATATGAACTTC
v_gene: TRBV5-1; abundance: few; d_gene: NA; j_gene: TRBJ1-1; CDR3aa: CASSLAGAGGNTEAFF; CDR3nt: TGCGCCAGCAGCTTGGCAGGGGCTGGGGGGAACACTGAAGCTTTCTTT
v_gene: TRBV6-2/TRBV6-3; abundance: NA; d_gene: NA; j_gene: TRBJ2-1; CDR3aa: CASSYLNSYNEQFF; CDR3nt: TGTGCCAGCAGTTACTTAAACTCATACAATGAGCAGTTCTTC
v_gene: TRBV6-5; abundance: NA; d_gene: NA; j_gene: TRBJ2-1; CDR3aa: CASSYLSRTYNEQFF; CDR3nt: TGTGCCAGCAGTTACCTCAGTAGGACATACAATGAGCAGTTCTTC
v_gene: TRBV3-1; abundance: many; d_gene: NA; j_gene: TRBJ1-1; CDR3aa: CASSRQTKSPEAFF; CDR3nt: TGTGCCAGCAGCCGTCAAACGAAGTCCCCTGAAGCTTTCTTT
v_gene: TRBV29-1; abundance: many; d_gene: NA; j_gene: TRBJ2-4; CDR3aa: CSVSGQGKNIQYF; CDR3nt: TGCAGCGTGAGCGGTCAGGGGAAAAACATTCAGTACTTC
v_gene: TRBV10-3; abundance: many; d_gene: NA; j_gene: TRBJ2-5; CDR3aa: CAVTPTVTETQYF; CDR3nt: TGTGCCGTAACCCCGACAGTGACGGAGACCCAGTACTTC
v_gene: TRBV6-1; abundance: many; d_gene: NA; j_gene: TRBJ2-2; CDR3aa: CASTGLGTGELFF; CDR3nt: TGTGCCAGCACGGGGCTTGGGACCGGGGAGCTGTTTTTT
v_gene: TRBV6-1; abundance: NA; d_gene: NA; j_gene: TRBJ2-3; CDR3aa: CASMGAGSTDTQYF; CDR3nt: TGTGCCAGCATGGGCGCCGGTAGCACAGATACGCAGTATTTT
v_gene: TRBV24-1; abundance: NA; d_gene: TRBD2; j_gene: TRBJ2-3; CDR3aa: CATSDGQREWKDTQYF; CDR3nt: TGTGCCACCAGTGATGGCCAGCGGGAGTGGAAAGATACGCAGTATTTT
v_gene: TRBV3-1; abundance: NA; d_gene: TRBD2; j_gene: TRBJ2-5; CDR3aa: CASSQVSGRADETQYF; CDR3nt: TGTGCCAGCAGCCAAGTGAGCGGGAGGGCCGATGAGACCCAGTACTTC
v_gene: TRBV6-1; abundance: many; d_gene: TRBD1; j_gene: TRBJ2-2; CDR3aa: CASSHNRGGTGELFF; CDR3nt: TGTGCCAGCAGTCATAACAGGGGCGGCACCGGGGAGCTGTTTTTT
v_gene: TRBV6-5; abundance: NA; d_gene: NA; j_gene: TRBJ2-3; CDR3aa: CASSYGRIGRDTQYF; CDR3nt: TGTGCCAGCAGTTACGGGCGGATCGGAAGGGATACGCAGTATTTT
v_gene: TRBV6-5; abundance: many; d_gene: TRBD2; j_gene: TRBJ2-1; CDR3aa: CASSSSGGALEQFF; CDR3nt: TGTGCCAGCAGTTCTAGCGGGGGGGCCCTTGAGCAGTTCTTC
v_gene: TRBV7-9; abundance: NA; d_gene: NA; j_gene: TRBJ2-1; CDR3aa: CASSVGGSRYNEQFF; CDR3nt: TGTGCCAGCAGCGTAGGGGGGTCACGCTACAATGAGCAGTTCTTC
v_gene: TRBV3-1; abundance: NA; d_gene: NA; j_gene: TRBJ1-1; CDR3aa: CASRPTGNTEAFF; CDR3nt: TGTGCCAGCAGACCCACAGGGAACACTGAAGCTTTCTTT
v_gene: TRBV10-3; abundance: NA; d_gene: NA; j_gene: TRBJ2-1; CDR3aa: CAISGTTNEQFF; CDR3nt: TGTGCCATCAGTGGGACAACCAATGAGCAGTTCTTC
v_gene: TRBV11-2; abundance: NA; d_gene: TRBD2; j_gene: TRBJ2-1; CDR3aa: CASSSGLAVYNEQFF; CDR3nt: TGTGCCAGCAGCTCGGGACTAGCGGTCTACAATGAGCAGTTCTTC